These T cell receptor beta chains were read from a single sample in a study of response to subunit inactivated influenza vaccine. TCRdb fed the RT-PCR reads into MiXCR, producing one record per CDR3 protein. This repertoire shows 650,000 to 800,000 distinct CDR3 sequences, roughly 14% found once; its top ten account for around 7%. This material consisted of PBMCs from blood, taken roughly 2 weeks before vaccination. The receptors were gathered from a man between 50 and 59 years old who received an inactivated influenza vaccine. The CDR3 runs from the conserved cysteine through the conserved F or W. A D gene is named only where the DNA matches it firmly. A clone size is listed for some rows: how often the clone was seen (once, few, many), or a class if it is expanded.

clone_size	v_call	j_call	d_call	cdr3_nt	cdr3_aa
few	TRBV12-3/TRBV12-4	TRBJ2-1	NA	TGTGCCAGCAGTTTACTGCCAGGTCTCATTGAGCAGTTCTTC	CASSLLPGLIEQFF
many	TRBV9	TRBJ1-3	TRBD1	TGTGCCAGCAACCGGGACAGGGGGTTCGGCTCTGGAAACACCATATATTTT	CASNRDRGFGSGNTIYF
NA	TRBV20-1	TRBJ2-5	TRBD2	TGCAGTGCCAAGATCGAGGGGCTAGCGGTTTGGGAGACCCAGTACTTC	CSAKIEGLAVWETQYF
NA	TRBV20-1	TRBJ2-7	TRBD2	TGCAGTGCTTCCGGGACTAGCGGGAGTTCAGGCTACGAGCAGTACTTC	CSASGTSGSSGYEQYF
NA	TRBV7-3	TRBJ2-1	TRBD1	TGTGCCAGCAGCAGACAGGGGGCGGATGTTGAGCAGTTCTTC	CASSRQGADVEQFF
NA	TRBV12-3/TRBV12-4	TRBJ2-1	NA	TGTGCCAGCAGACCCTCCCCCCGGGATGAGCAGTTCTTC	CASRPSPRDEQFF
NA	TRBV25-1	TRBJ2-7	TRBD1	TGTGCCAGCAGTCTTATTCCGGGACAGGGAGGGGACGAGCAGTACTTC	CASSLIPGQGGDEQYF
few	TRBV4-2	TRBJ1-1	NA	TGTGCCAGCAGCCAAGATCAAGGGCACACTGAAGCTTTCTTT	CASSQDQGHTEAFF
NA	TRBV18	TRBJ2-7	NA	TGTGCCAGCTCACCGGATCCTCCGGGGGCTACCTCCTACGAGCAGTACTTC	CASSPDPPGATSYEQYF
NA	TRBV6-1	TRBJ2-5	NA	TGTGCCACGGAGGGGGCAGGGGGAGAGACCCAGTACTTC	CATEGAGGETQYF
NA	TRBV6-2/TRBV6-3	TRBJ2-7	TRBD1	TGTGCCAGCAGCTCTCGAGACAGGGGCGCCAGCTCCTACGAGCAGTACTTC	CASSSRDRGASSYEQYF
NA	TRBV7-9	TRBJ2-3	TRBD1	TGTGCCAGCACGAGGACAGGGCCAGATACGCAGTATTTT	CASTRTGPDTQYF
few	TRBV6-2/TRBV6-3	TRBJ2-3	TRBD2	TGTGCCAGCAGTTACTTTCGGACTAGGCGATTCACAGATACGCAGTATTTT	CASSYFRTRRFTDTQYF
few	TRBV6-5	TRBJ2-3	TRBD1	TGTGCCAGCAGTTATAGGGACAGGGGGCTCGATACGCAGTATTTT	CASSYRDRGLDTQYF
many	TRBV24-1	TRBJ2-7	NA	TGTGCCACCAGTGAGGGGGGCACTTACGAGCAGTACTTC	CATSEGGTYEQYF
many	TRBV10-3	TRBJ2-1	TRBD2	TGTGCCATCAGTACTAGCGGGGGGGCCTTTGAGCAGTTCTTC	CAISTSGGAFEQFF
NA	TRBV5-1	TRBJ2-3	NA	TGCGCCAGCAGAGAGGGGGGGCCTAGCGCAGATACGCAGTATTTT	CASREGGPSADTQYF
many	TRBV12-3/TRBV12-4	TRBJ2-5	NA	TGTGCCAGCAGTTTAGTGTTACGATGGGGGGAGACCCAGTACTTC	CASSLVLRWGETQYF
few	TRBV5-1	TRBJ1-2	NA	TGCGCCAGCAGCTTGGCCCCCGAGGAGAGGCGCAGATATGGCTACACCTTC	CASSLAPEERRRYGYTF
many	TRBV2	TRBJ2-1	TRBD1	TGTGCCAGCAGGGGGACAGGGTTTAACAATGAGCAGTTCTTC	CASRGTGFNNEQFF
NA	TRBV15	TRBJ1-5	NA	TGTGCCACCAGCGAGGAGAGGGTGAATCAGCCCCAGCATTTT	CATSEERVNQPQHF
few	TRBV24-1	TRBJ2-3	NA	TGTGCCACCAGTGAATCAGATACGCAGTATTTT	CATSESDTQYF
NA	TRBV7-9	TRBJ2-3	NA	TGTGCCAGCAGCTCTACCAGGGGGGACGGAGGCACAGATACGCAGTATTTT	CASSSTRGDGGTDTQYF
NA	TRBV12-3/TRBV12-4	TRBJ2-7	NA	TGTGCCAGCAGTTGGGGGGCCGTCTCCTACGAGCAGTACTTC	CASSWGAVSYEQYF
NA	TRBV7-2	TRBJ2-3	NA	TGTGCCAGCAGCTTATCCAGCCGAACTAGCACAGATACGCAGTATTTT	CASSLSSRTSTDTQYF
NA	TRBV14	TRBJ2-2	TRBD2	TGTGCCAGCAGCCAATACCGGACTAGCGCGAACACCGGGGAGCTGTTTTTT	CASSQYRTSANTGELFF
NA	TRBV15	TRBJ2-7	NA	TGTGCCACCAGCAGACCCTTAGAGACTCCCTACGAGCAGTACTTC	CATSRPLETPYEQYF
few	TRBV6-2/TRBV6-3	TRBJ2-7	NA	TGTGCCAGCAGCTCACTCCCGGGACCCAGCTCCTACGAGCAGTACTTC	CASSSLPGPSSYEQYF
few	TRBV7-9	TRBJ1-1	NA	TGTGCCAGCAGCTTGTACAGGGAAGGGACTGAAGCTTTCTTT	CASSLYREGTEAFF
many	TRBV7-9	TRBJ2-2	TRBD2	TGTGCCAGCAGCTTCCCCGGGACTATGGCCGGGGAGCTGTTTTTT	CASSFPGTMAGELFF
NA	TRBV20-1	TRBJ1-2	NA	TGCAGTGCTAGCGACCCCAGCCGGGTTCGGTATGGCTACACCTTC	CSASDPSRVRYGYTF
few	TRBV13	TRBJ2-7	TRBD2	TGTGCCACCGGACGAGCGGGGCTACCCTACGAGCAGTACTTC	CATGRAGLPYEQYF
few	TRBV6-5	TRBJ2-3	NA	TGTGCCAGCAGTTACTCGTATCGATCAGGGGCTAACACAGATACGCAGTATTTT	CASSYSYRSGANTDTQYF
NA	TRBV20-1	TRBJ2-5	TRBD2	TGCTGCTACTTCTCGAGTTTCAGCGGGGGGTGGCAAGAGACCCAGTACTTC	CCYFSSFSGGWQETQYF
few	TRBV5-1	TRBJ2-2	TRBD1	TGCGCCAGCAGACCTGACAGGGGCAACACCGGGGAGCTGTTTTTT	CASRPDRGNTGELFF
once	TRBV10-3	TRBJ2-7	NA	TGTGCCATCAGTGAGAACGGGATAAACTACGAGCAGTACTTC	CAISENGINYEQYF
NA	TRBV28	TRBJ2-1	TRBD2	TGTGCCAGCAGTTTATCTAGCGGGACTACGAATGAGCAGTTCTTC	CASSLSSGTTNEQFF
NA	TRBV7-3	TRBJ2-3	TRBD2	TGTGCCAGCAGCCTAGTGGGGGGGATAAACACAGATACGCAGTATTTT	CASSLVGGINTDTQYF
NA	TRBV5-4	TRBJ2-1	NA	TGTGCCAGCAGCTTTAGGACCGGGAACCAGGGAGTAGATGAGCAGTTCTTC	CASSFRTGNQGVDEQFF
NA	TRBV18	TRBJ2-2	TRBD2	TGTGCCAGCTCACCACAGAGCGGGACGAACACCGGGGAGCTGTTTTTT	CASSPQSGTNTGELFF
few	TRBV12-5	TRBJ2-3	NA	TGTGCTAGTGGTTTGGATACCGCAGATACGCAGTATTTT	CASGLDTADTQYF
NA	TRBV6-2/TRBV6-3	TRBJ2-3	NA	TGTGCCAGCAGTTACCGCCAGGGTGGAGGTACGCAGTATTTT	CASSYRQGGGTQYF
NA	TRBV5-8	TRBJ2-1	NA	TGTGCCAGCAGCTTGGCCTTTGGGGGAGCGGCCTACAATGAGCAGTTCTTC	CASSLAFGGAAYNEQFF
few	TRBV20-1	TRBJ2-7	NA	TGCAGTGCGACCCGGGCAGGCGTAAGCGAGCAGTACTTC	CSATRAGVSEQYF
NA	TRBV10-3	TRBJ2-3	NA	TGTGCCATCAGTGTAAGGGGTCCAGATACGCAGTATTTT	CAISVRGPDTQYF
NA	TRBV10-3	TRBJ1-3	NA	TGTGCCATCAGCCCGCGGGGCCGATCTGGAAACACCATATATTTT	CAISPRGRSGNTIYF
many	TRBV5-1	TRBJ1-1	NA	TGCGCCAGCAGCCCTAGGACAACTCAGGGTCGGAACACTGAAGCTTTCTTT	CASSPRTTQGRNTEAFF
few	TRBV5-6	TRBJ2-7	NA	TGTGCCAGCAGCTTACCAGGGGCCGGGAACGAGCAGTACTTC	CASSLPGAGNEQYF
few	TRBV27	TRBJ2-7	NA	TGTGCCAGCAGTTTAGAAGGTAGGGGAATCTACGAGCAGTACTTC	CASSLEGRGIYEQYF